The rows below give T cell receptor beta chains drawn from one sample of a study of T cells in tuberculosis. The assay was immunoSEQ multiplex PCR, and TCRdb's table has in-frame clones only and misses some. Of roughly 40,000 clones listed, nearly 97% were seen once; the top ten hold 3% to 4.5%. Input material: PBMCs. Source of these receptors: a donor aged 10-29 years with latent tuberculosis or without tuberculosis infection. Each CDR3 is given with its conserved first and last residue. D genes are given only for firm matches. Only part of the rows carry a size: once, few, many, or a class if the clone is expanded.

clone_size: few; cdr3_length: 14; d_call: TRBD1; v_call: TRBV29-1; j_call: TRBJ2-1; cdr3_nt: TGCAGCGTTACCACAGGGGGCGCCGGTCCTGAGCAGTTCTTC; cdr3_aa: CSVTTGGAGPEQFF
clone_size: -; cdr3_length: 13; d_call: -; v_call: TRBV19; j_call: TRBJ1-3; cdr3_nt: TGTGCCAGTAGTCCCTCGCGGAGCAACACCATATATTTT; cdr3_aa: CASSPSRSNTIYF
clone_size: -; cdr3_length: 14; d_call: TRBD1; v_call: TRBV5-6; j_call: TRBJ1-2; cdr3_nt: TGTGCCAGCAGCCCCGGGACAGCTAACTATGGCTACACCTTC; cdr3_aa: CASSPGTANYGYTF
clone_size: -; cdr3_length: 17; d_call: -; v_call: TRBV1; j_call: TRBJ2-3; cdr3_nt: TGCACCAGCAGCCAAGACCCGGGGACTGGAGAAACAGATACGCAGTATTTT; cdr3_aa: CTSSQDPGTGETDTQYF
clone_size: -; cdr3_length: 13; d_call: -; v_call: TRBV15; j_call: TRBJ1-4; cdr3_nt: TGTGCCACCAGCAGGGGTCCACAGGAAAAACTGTTTTTT; cdr3_aa: CATSRGPQEKLFF
clone_size: -; cdr3_length: 13; d_call: -; v_call: TRBV29-1; j_call: TRBJ1-2; cdr3_nt: TGCAGCGTTGAACCCCCGGTCAACTATGGCTACACCTTC; cdr3_aa: CSVEPPVNYGYTF
clone_size: -; cdr3_length: 19; d_call: TRBD1; v_call: TRBV11-3; j_call: TRBJ2-1; cdr3_nt: TGTGCCAGCAGCTCCCCGGGACAGGGGGCTTCAAGCTCCTACAATGAGCAGTTCTTC; cdr3_aa: CASSSPGQGASSSYNEQFF
clone_size: -; cdr3_length: 13; d_call: -; v_call: TRBV5-1; j_call: TRBJ2-3; cdr3_nt: TGCGCCAGCAGCTTGCAGGGGACGGATACGCAGTATTTT; cdr3_aa: CASSLQGTDTQYF
clone_size: -; cdr3_length: 15; d_call: -; v_call: TRBV15; j_call: TRBJ2-1; cdr3_nt: TGTGCCACCAGCAGAGACAGGGCAGTATACAATGAGCAGTTCTTC; cdr3_aa: CATSRDRAVYNEQFF
clone_size: -; cdr3_length: 14; d_call: -; v_call: TRBV7-8; j_call: TRBJ1-1; cdr3_nt: TGTGCCAGCAGCCCAAACACAGTGAACACTGAAGCTTTCTTT; cdr3_aa: CASSPNTVNTEAFF
clone_size: -; cdr3_length: 14; d_call: TRBD1; v_call: TRBV10-3; j_call: TRBJ2-7; cdr3_nt: TGTGCCATCAGTGAGGGGACAGACGCACCCGAGCAGTACTTC; cdr3_aa: CAISEGTDAPEQYF
clone_size: -; cdr3_length: 16; d_call: TRBD2; v_call: TRBV7-6; j_call: TRBJ2-3; cdr3_nt: TGTGCCAGCAGCCCAGTAACTAGCGGGGACACAGATACGCAGTATTTT; cdr3_aa: CASSPVTSGDTDTQYF
clone_size: -; cdr3_length: 15; d_call: -; v_call: TRBV28; j_call: TRBJ1-6; cdr3_nt: TGTGCCAGCAGATTAACAGCGGGGGGTAATTCACCCCTCCACTTT; cdr3_aa: CASRLTAGGNSPLHF
clone_size: -; cdr3_length: 12; d_call: -; v_call: TRBV29-1; j_call: TRBJ2-2; cdr3_nt: TGCAGCGTTGGGCAGAACACCGGGGAGCTGTTTTTT; cdr3_aa: CSVGQNTGELFF
clone_size: -; cdr3_length: 14; d_call: TRBD1; v_call: TRBV12-5; j_call: TRBJ2-7; cdr3_nt: TGTGCTAGTGGTTCGGGACAGGGGGCCTACGAGCAGTACTTC; cdr3_aa: CASGSGQGAYEQYF
clone_size: -; cdr3_length: 18; d_call: TRBD1; v_call: TRBV19; j_call: TRBJ1-5; cdr3_nt: TGTGCCAGTAGTATAGGAGGAGGTGTGGACAGGGGTAGGCAGCCCCAGCATTTT; cdr3_aa: CASSIGGGVDRGRQPQHF
clone_size: -; cdr3_length: 15; d_call: TRBD2; v_call: TRBV19; j_call: TRBJ2-7; cdr3_nt: TGTGCCAGTACAACCGAGCGGGGGTACTCCTACGAGCAGTACTTC; cdr3_aa: CASTTERGYSYEQYF
clone_size: -; cdr3_length: 13; d_call: TRBD1; v_call: TRBV5-6; j_call: TRBJ2-7; cdr3_nt: TGTGCCAGCAGCTCGGGACAGGACTACGAGCAGTACTTC; cdr3_aa: CASSSGQDYEQYF
clone_size: -; cdr3_length: 13; d_call: -; v_call: TRBV27; j_call: TRBJ1-1; cdr3_nt: TGTGCCAGCAGCTTAGCGGGGGCGGGTGAAGCTTTCTTT; cdr3_aa: CASSLAGAGEAFF